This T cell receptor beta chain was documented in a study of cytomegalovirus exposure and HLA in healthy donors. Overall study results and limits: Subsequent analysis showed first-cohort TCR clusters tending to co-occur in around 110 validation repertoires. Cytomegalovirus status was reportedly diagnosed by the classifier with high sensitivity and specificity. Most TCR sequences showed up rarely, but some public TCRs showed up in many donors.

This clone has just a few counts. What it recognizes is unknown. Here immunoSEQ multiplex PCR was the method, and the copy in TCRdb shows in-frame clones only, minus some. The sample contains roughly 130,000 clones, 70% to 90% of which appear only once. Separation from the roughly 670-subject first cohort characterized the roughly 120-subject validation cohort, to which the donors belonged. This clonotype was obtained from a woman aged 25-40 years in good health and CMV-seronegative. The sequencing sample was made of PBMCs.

The CDR3 sequence is CASSERSRGEKLFF. The CDR3 coding sequence is TGTGCCAGCAGTGAACGGTCCCGCGGGGAAAAACTGTTTTTT. This rearrangement joins TRBV2 to TRBJ1-4, with D uncertain. The CDR3 runs 14 residues. V shed 2 bases and J shed 8 bases, with 12 bases lying between them. The germline V gene encodes CDR1 SNHLY and CDR2 FYNNEI. The whole variable domain, filled in from reference TRBV2 and TRBJ1-4, reads EPEVTQTPSHQVTQMGQEVILRCVPISNHLYFYWYRQILGQKVEFLVSFYNNEISEKSEIFDDQFSVERPDGSNFTLKIRSTKLEDSAMYFCASSERSRGEKLFFGSGTQLSVL.